This T cell receptor (beta chain) was captured in a study of CD8+ T cells in alopecia areata. Study findings and constraints: Scalp samples also yield sequences from resident alphabeta T cells of normal skin. Scalp clonality and expanded CD8+ clones among the top 100 were significantly decreased by tofacitinib.

Concerning this clone: The antigen is unknown.

The authors extracted RNA and reverse transcribed it into cDNA as the sequencing template. TCRdb's table, derived via immunoSEQ multiplex PCR, lists solely in-frame clones and lacks some. In the table there are under 110,000 clones, 55% to 75% of which are singletons. Treatment specified: oral pan-JAK inhibitor, 5-10 mg twice daily. The sample in question was CD8+ T cells sorted from blood, obtained at approximately week 56, from a patient treated with tofacitinib. The TCR comes from a human donor with alopecia areata.

This CDR3 is CASSTQTSGPRTDTQYF. The CDR3 coding sequence is TGTGCCAGCAGCACCCAGACTAGCGGGCCTCGCACAGATACGCAGTATTTT. The V and J genes are TRBV21-1 and TRBJ2-3; the table's D call, TRBD2, has no DNA check behind it. TRBV21-1 is termed a pseudogene. The CDR3 is 17 residues long.